This T cell receptor (beta chain) was recorded in a study of OX40 agonist ivuxolimab in advanced cancers. On the study more broadly: Prior therapy, whether anti-PD-1, anti-PD-L1 or anti-CTLA-4, was allowed, and less than 45% had some.

Germline values: CDR1 SGHRS, CDR2 YFSETQ. Losses at the gene ends were 4 bases for V and 3 bases for J; bases not matched to a gene: 13. This CDR3 contains 17 residues. The repertoire was sequenced with immunoSEQ multiplex PCR; TCRdb's copy has only in-frame clones and lacks some. The sample has roughly 100,000 clones, around 85% seen once. The sequencing here drew on CD4+ or CD8+ T cells sorted from blood, taken in a trial of the OX40 agonist ivuxolimab. The rearrangement uses TRBV5-1 and TRBJ2-3; the match to TRBD2 covers 8 bases. This clonotype was sampled from an adult with an advanced solid tumor such as melanoma, head and neck, liver or kidney cancer. The CDR3 here is CASSLGLPGGVTDTQYF. The DNA of the CDR3 is TGCGCCAGCAGCCTGGGGTTGCCGGGAGGGGTAACAGATACGCAGTATTTT.